This T cell receptor beta chain was sequenced during a study of beta chain features in type 1 diabetes. Notes on the study in general: The study found that naive, central memory and Treg TCRB repertoires appeared more similar in patients than in healthy donors.

Concerning this clone itself: The antigen is unknown.

All of the isolated RNA was reverse transcribed, so expressed TCRB transcripts were sequenced. TCRdb's table, derived via immunoSEQ multiplex PCR, lists solely in-frame clones and lacks some. The profile shows 400,000 to 600,000 clones, approximately 30% of them singletons. The collection from each donor was one heparinised blood draw averaging roughly 100 mL. CDR1 SGHTA and CDR2 FQGNSA come from the germline V gene. With 5 bases removed from V and 1 base from J, the gap between germline ends came to 15 bases. The CDR3 totals 16 residues. The genes are TRBV7-2 and TRBJ2-1; D may match TRBD1 or TRBD2 (6 bases each). Material for sequencing was naive CD4+ T cells from blood. This receptor was identified in a man aged 18 to 35 in good health. CDR3 DNA sequence: TGTGCCAGCAGCCCCCCCGGGGGCGTTTCCTACAATGAGCAGTTCTTC. It is translated as CASSPPGGVSYNEQFF.